The rows below give T cell receptor beta chains drawn from one sample of a study of T cells in Graves' hyperthyroidism and ophthalmopathy. In TCRdb, the multiplex PCR reads were re-called with MiXCR into one record per CDR3 protein. Found here are approximately 510,000 distinct CDR3 sequences, roughly 45% of them singletons; the top ten hold about two fifths. The sequencing input was peripheral blood or thyroid tissue (not recorded which). These TCRs come from an adult woman with Graves' disease, either hyperthyroidism or ophthalmopathy (not recorded which). The CDR3 runs from the conserved cysteine through the conserved F or W. The order of the fields is J gene, clone size, V gene, D gene, CDR3 length, CDR3 protein, CDR3 DNA. A D gene is named only where the DNA matches it firmly. Clone size is stated in some rows and not others, as once, few, many or a class when expanded.

TRBJ2-5,.,TRBV7-9,.,15,CASRRSAIGQGTQYF,TGTGCCAGCAGGAGGAGCGCGATAGGCCAGGGGACCCAGTACTTC
TRBJ2-5,.,TRBV2,.,13,CASQQGDGETQYF,TGTGCCAGCCAACAGGGTGATGGTGAGACCCAGTACTTC
TRBJ1-2,.,TRBV25-1,.,11,CASTTGSGHTF,TGTGCCAGCACAACAGGGAGTGGCCACACCTTC
TRBJ1-5,.,TRBV7-2,TRBD1,17,CASSLVGGQGSNQPQHF,TGTGCCAGCAGCTTAGTAGGGGGCCAAGGCAGCAATCAGCCCCAGCATTTT
TRBJ1-1,many,TRBV10-2,.,13,CASSGLGNTEAFF,TGCGCCAGCAGTGGGCTGGGAAACACTGAAGCTTTCTTT
TRBJ2-5,.,TRBV29-1,.,13,CSVARTDQETQYF,TGCAGCGTAGCCCGGACAGACCAAGAGACCCAGTACTTC
TRBJ2-6,many,TRBV29-1,.,16,CSVAGERRAGANVLTF,TGCAGCGTTGCTGGGGAAAGGCGGGCTGGGGCCAACGTCCTGACTTTC
TRBJ2-7,.,TRBV9,.,15,CASSGRRGERDEQYF,TGTGCCAGCAGCGGCCGCAGGGGCGAACGAGACGAGCAGTACTTC
TRBJ1-1,.,TRBV7-2,.,14,CASSSPGQYTEAFF,TGTGCCAGCAGCTCTCCCGGACAGTACACTGAAGCTTTCTTT
TRBJ2-2,many,TRBV24-1,TRBD1,16,CATSDFRQGNTGELFF,TGTGCCACCAGTGATTTTAGACAGGGGAACACCGGGGAGCTGTTTTTT
TRBJ1-5,few,TRBV19,.,13,CASSTGINQPQHF,TGTGCCAGTAGCACCGGGATCAATCAGCCCCAGCATTTT
TRBJ1-2,few,TRBV12-3/TRBV12-4,.,12,CASSGTHYGYTF,TGTGCCAGCAGCGGGACTCACTATGGCTACACCTTC
TRBJ1-2,few,TRBV5-4,TRBD1,14,CASSSTGLYNGYTF,TGTGCCAGCAGCTCGACAGGGCTATATAATGGCTACACCTTC
TRBJ1-1,.,TRBV7-9,.,14,CASSAGPGKNEAFF,TGTGCCAGCAGCGCCGGGCCAGGGAAGAATGAAGCTTTCTTT
TRBJ1-6,.,TRBV20-1,.,13,CSARAHLSGPLHF,TGCAGTGCTAGAGCACATTTATCTGGTCCCCTCCACTTT
TRBJ2-7,.,TRBV5-6,.,14,CASSQEFRRHEQYF,TGTGCCAGCAGCCAAGAGTTCAGGAGGCACGAGCAGTACTTC
TRBJ1-2,.,TRBV3-1,.,16,CASSQRDGRVNYGYTF,TGTGCCAGCAGCCAGAGAGACGGGCGGGTTAACTATGGCTACACCTTC
TRBJ2-5,few,TRBV7-9,TRBD2,14,CASSHRGGSETQYF,TGTGCCAGCAGCCACCGGGGAGGGAGCGAGACCCAGTACTTC
TRBJ2-7,.,TRBV29-1,.,13,CSVEGGEGYGQYF,TGCAGCGTTGAAGGGGGTGAGGGGTACGGGCAGTACTTC
TRBJ1-5,.,TRBV5-1,.,14,CASSLASGNQPQHF,TGCGCCAGCAGCTTGGCTTCGGGAAATCAGCCCCAGCATTTT
TRBJ2-5,.,TRBV20-1,.,10,CSARGGPQYF,TGCAGTGCTAGGGGGGGGCCCCAGTACTTC
TRBJ1-4,.,TRBV24-1,TRBD1,15,CATSDTGGAREKLFF,TGTGCCACCAGTGATACAGGGGGCGCACGGGAAAAACTGTTTTTT
TRBJ2-7,many,TRBV2,TRBD1,14,CASREDRNSYEQYF,TGTGCCAGCAGAGAGGACAGGAATTCCTACGAGCAGTACTTC
TRBJ1-6,.,TRBV28,.,15,CASRREASYNSPLHF,TGTGCCAGCAGGAGGGAAGCCTCCTATAATTCACCCCTCCACTTT
TRBJ1-1,.,TRBV15,TRBD1,15,CATSRAGGAGTEAFF,TGTGCCACCAGCAGAGCAGGGGGCGCGGGCACTGAAGCTTTCTTT
TRBJ1-5,.,TRBV7-3,.,13,CASSLGHRGHEHF,TGTGCCAGCAGCTTAGGTCATCGGGGCCACGAGCATTTT
TRBJ1-1,once,TRBV7-6,TRBD1,15,CASSSGQGWDTEAFF,TGTGCCAGCAGCAGCGGACAGGGCTGGGACACTGAAGCTTTCTTT
TRBJ1-5,many,TRBV19,.,14,CASSIEEGNQPQHF,TGTGCCAGTAGTATCGAGGAGGGCAATCAGCCCCAGCATTTT
TRBJ1-1,.,TRBV19,.,15,CASSIDWEGGTEAFF,TGTGCCAGTAGTATAGATTGGGAAGGGGGCACTGAAGCTTTCTTT
TRBJ1-6,few,TRBV7-8,TRBD1,15,CASSLMGQYNSPLHF,TGTGCCAGCAGCTTAATGGGACAGTATAATTCACCCCTCCACTTT
TRBJ2-5,many,TRBV24-1,TRBD2,17,CATSGKGLADLQETQYF,TGTGCCACCAGTGGGAAGGGACTAGCAGACCTTCAAGAGACCCAGTACTTC
TRBJ1-2,.,TRBV15,.,12,CATSREAAAYTF,TGTGCCACCAGCAGGGAAGCGGCAGCCTACACCTTC
TRBJ1-1,.,TRBV29-1,.,13,CSVDLTLNTEAFF,TGCAGCGTTGACTTGACTCTGAACACTGAAGCTTTCTTT
TRBJ2-5,.,TRBV9,.,14,CASSQDLGWETQYF,TGTGCCAGCAGCCAAGACCTGGGTTGGGAGACCCAGTACTTC
TRBJ1-6,once,TRBV15,.,19,CATSDWRGAGSGYNSPLHF,TGTGCCACTAGCGACTGGCGGGGCGCTGGAAGTGGGTATAATTCACCCCTCCACTTT
TRBJ2-6,many,TRBV7-9,.,16,CASSLTGGSGANVLTF,TGTGCCAGCAGCTTAACGGGCGGCTCTGGGGCCAACGTCCTGACTTTC
TRBJ2-1,.,TRBV12-3/TRBV12-4,TRBD2,17,CASSESGLAGRYNEQFF,TGCGCCAGCAGTGAGTCGGGACTAGCGGGGAGATACAATGAGCAGTTCTTC
TRBJ2-7,few,TRBV7-9,.,14,CASSPLGLGDEQYF,TGTGCCAGCAGCCCCCTCGGTTTGGGAGACGAGCAGTACTTC
TRBJ1-1,few,TRBV9,.,13,CASSVAGGEGAFF,TGTGCCAGCAGCGTAGCAGGAGGGGAAGGGGCTTTCTTT